The sample holds many counts of the clone carrying this T cell receptor (beta chain). This sample was taken from a study of cytomegalovirus exposure and HLA in healthy donors. Use of 60 Vbeta and 13 Jbeta primers characterized the PCR. Repertoires were generated with immunoSEQ multiplex PCR, while TCRdb's copy carries only in-frame clones and drops some. Of a few hundred thousand clones in the sample, around two thirds were seen once. The CDR3 has 14 residues. Germline assignment: CDR1 MRHNA and CDR2 SNTAGT. V lost 2 bases and J lost 6; bases outside the gene matches: 2. Sequenced sample: PBMCs. J is TRBJ2-3 and V is TRBV6-4, with 10 bases matching TRBD2. This receptor was obtained from a female donor in good health and CMV-seronegative. The CDR3 is CASSDTSGTDTQYF. In nucleotides, the CDR3 is TGTGCCAGCAGTGACACTAGCGGGACCGATACGCAGTATTTT.